This TCR beta chain was recovered during a study of memory CD4+ T cells and cytomegalovirus serostatus. About the study: Donors were healthy Belgian adults, 10 or so CMV seropositive and under 30 seronegative. Overall study results and limits: Suggested: most of the CMV-linked TCR signature lies in CD4+ memory cells. A US-trained random forest predicted CMV serostatus with median AUC around 0.9.

Worth noting for this clone: Its antigen is still unknown.

Some clones are missing from TCRdb's copy, which holds only in-frame ones; the method was immunoSEQ multiplex PCR. The repertoire holds under 50,000 clones, with around 80% as singletons. The sort gate was single viable CD3+CD4+CD8-CD45RO+ cells for memory CD4+ T cells. The CDR3 runs 16 residues. Germline V CDR1 and CDR2: SGDLS, YYNGEE. The V end lost 3 bases, the J end lost 0 bases, and 13 bases lay between the germline ends. This receptor was identified in an adult in good health and CMV-seropositive. The chain employs TRBV9 and TRBJ1-3, with unresolved D. The sequenced sample was memory CD4+ T cells from blood. CDR3 residues: CASSATGLPSGNTIYF. CDR3 sequence (DNA): TGTGCCAGCAGCGCTACTGGACTGCCCTCTGGAAACACCATATATTTT. The complete variable domain, with remaining parts taken from reference TRBV9 and TRBJ1-3, reads DSGVTQTPKHLITATGQRVTLRCSPRSGDLSVYWYQQSLDQGLQFLIQYYNGEERAKGNILERFSAQQFPDLHSELNLSSLELGDSALYFCASSATGLPSGNTIYFGEGSWLTVV.